The clone carrying this TCR beta chain was recorded once. This specimen comes from a study of cytomegalovirus exposure and HLA in healthy donors. It was with 60 Vbeta and 13 Jbeta primers that the PCR ran. Data came from immunoSEQ multiplex PCR; TCRdb stores just in-frame clones and leaves some out. Among some 98,000 clones, around 83% were seen once, and the ten largest hold approximately 3.7%. The V and J ends lost 2 bases and 5 bases, in that order; junction bases with no gene match: 2. CDR3 length: 15 residues. Germline V gene data show CDR1 as MGHRA and CDR2 as YSYEKL. Sample: PBMCs. The chain has TRBV4-1 and TRBJ2-2, with 10 bases aligning to TRBD1. The sequence came from a female donor in good health and CMV-seropositive. Here the CDR3 reads CASSQRDRGTGELFF. CDR3 nucleotide sequence: TGCGCCAGCAGCCAAAGGGACAGGGGAACCGGGGAGCTGTTTTTT.